The clone carrying this TCR beta chain was seen at least ten times. Its antigen remains unknown. The data were obtained in a study of T-cell reconstitution after alpha-beta-depleted transplantation in children. Study-level results: Newly produced T cells mostly provided counts and TCRbeta diversity after one year, as hyperexpanded clones declined. Certain patients had high TCRbeta diversity at day 60, and it came from recipient T cells and thymic progenitors that survived. About two months after transplant, alpha-beta T cells reportedly came from several hundred expanded graft clones.

CDR1 and CDR2 from the germline V gene are SGDLS and YYNGEE. The CDR3 has 14 residues. Trimming pared 0 bases from V and 0 bases from J, leaving 6 bases between. Unique molecular identifiers were incorporated when the TCRbeta library was constructed. TCRdb itself ran the PCR reads through MiXCR, one entry per CDR3 protein. Of about 110,000 distinct CDR3 sequences listed, around 6.4% are singletons. J is TRBJ1-1 and V is TRBV9; the D is unclear. The sequence was collected from a male patient aged 2-10 years who had a stem cell transplant for acute lymphoblastic leukemia, so the T cells may come from the graft donor. The source material was PBMCs, mostly from graft donor cells, sampled 360 days after TCRalphabeta/CD19-depleted stem cell transplant. As DNA, the CDR3 is TGTGCCAGCAGCGTAGGATGGATGAACACTGAAGCTTTCTTT. Translating gives CASSVGWMNTEAFF.